This T cell receptor beta chain was captured in a study of blood T cell repertoires in COVID-19. Study overall: PBMCs, B-cell-depleted T cells, or T cells were the source of the cDNA or gDNA that made up the material.

This CDR3 has 15 residues. Germline values: CDR1 KGHSH, CDR2 LQKENI. V was trimmed by 3 bases and J by 0 bases, leaving 9 bases between them. Individuals drawn from 24 US areas were roughly 18 to 100 years old. Self-reported history from a screening survey and questionnaire set each donor's cohort. Each recovered donor of Cohort 3 presented with two negative PCRs, clearance, or symptom resolution. Profiling relied on immunoSEQ multiplex PCR, and the TCRdb table lists in-frame clones only, not all of them. This table has about 320,000 clones, about 92% appearing once. What was sequenced was PBMCs or T cells enriched from blood (not recorded which). V is TRBV18 and J is TRBJ2-1; TRBD2 might be the D (5 bases). This clonotype was obtained from a man between 60 and 75 years old who had recovered from COVID-19. The CDR3 here is CASSPSGNSYNEQFF. For the CDR3, the DNA is TGTGCCAGCTCACCCAGCGGTAACTCCTACAATGAGCAGTTCTTC.